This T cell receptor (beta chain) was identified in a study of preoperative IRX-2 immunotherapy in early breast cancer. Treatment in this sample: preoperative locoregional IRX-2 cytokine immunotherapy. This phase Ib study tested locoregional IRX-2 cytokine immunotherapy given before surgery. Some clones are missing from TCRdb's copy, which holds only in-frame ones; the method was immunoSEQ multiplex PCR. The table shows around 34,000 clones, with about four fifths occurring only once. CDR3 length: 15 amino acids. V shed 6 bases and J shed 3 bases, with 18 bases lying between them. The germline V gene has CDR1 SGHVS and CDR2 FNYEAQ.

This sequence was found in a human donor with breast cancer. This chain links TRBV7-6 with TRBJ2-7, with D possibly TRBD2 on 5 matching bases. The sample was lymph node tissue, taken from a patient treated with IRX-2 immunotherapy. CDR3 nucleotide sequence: TGTGCCAGCAGAGAGGGAGCTAGCAACTACTACGAGCAGTACTTC. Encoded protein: CASREGASNYYEQYF.